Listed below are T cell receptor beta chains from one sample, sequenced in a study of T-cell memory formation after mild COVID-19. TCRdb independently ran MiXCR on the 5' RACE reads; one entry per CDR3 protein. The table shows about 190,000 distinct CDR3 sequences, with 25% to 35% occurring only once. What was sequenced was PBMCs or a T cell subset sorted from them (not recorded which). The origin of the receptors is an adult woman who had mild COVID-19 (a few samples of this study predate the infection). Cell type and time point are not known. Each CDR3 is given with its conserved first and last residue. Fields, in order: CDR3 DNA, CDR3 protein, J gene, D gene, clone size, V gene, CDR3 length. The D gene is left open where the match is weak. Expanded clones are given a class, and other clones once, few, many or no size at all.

CDR3nt: TGTGCCAGCAGTGTCGCTTTTGGGGCCTCTGAGCAGTTCTTC; CDR3aa: CASSVAFGASEQFF; j_gene: TRBJ2-1; d_gene: NA; abundance: few; v_gene: TRBV12-3/TRBV12-4; len: 14
CDR3nt: TGTGCCAGCAGTTACAAGCGGGGATCGGTGGCTTTCTTT; CDR3aa: CASSYKRGSVAFF; j_gene: TRBJ1-1; d_gene: NA; abundance: NA; v_gene: TRBV6-5; len: 13
CDR3nt: TGTGCCAGCAGCAAAAAGGGCGGGAGGTTGGACGAGCAGTACTTC; CDR3aa: CASSKKGGRLDEQYF; j_gene: TRBJ2-7; d_gene: NA; abundance: NA; v_gene: TRBV21-1; len: 15
CDR3nt: TGTGCCAGCAGTATGCCGGGACTAGCGGGAGGAGGGACCGGGGAGCTGTTTTTT; CDR3aa: CASSMPGLAGGGTGELFF; j_gene: TRBJ2-2; d_gene: TRBD2; abundance: many; v_gene: TRBV27; len: 18
CDR3nt: TGTGCCAGCAGCTTAGCGTGGGGAATTAGTAGCGGGGGGGCCTCGGATGAGCAGTTCTTC; CDR3aa: CASSLAWGISSGGASDEQFF; j_gene: TRBJ2-1; d_gene: TRBD2; abundance: few; v_gene: TRBV7-6; len: 20
CDR3nt: TGTGCCAGCAGCTCCGGGACTAGCGGGAAAACAGATACGCAGTATTTT; CDR3aa: CASSSGTSGKTDTQYF; j_gene: TRBJ2-3; d_gene: TRBD2; abundance: few; v_gene: TRBV7-9; len: 16
CDR3nt: TGTGCCAGCAGTTACTCAGTTAGCGGCACCGGGGAGCTGTTTTTT; CDR3aa: CASSYSVSGTGELFF; j_gene: TRBJ2-2; d_gene: NA; abundance: NA; v_gene: TRBV6-5; len: 15
CDR3nt: TGTGCCAGCAGCTCTGTAGCGGGAGTATCACAAGAGACCCAGTACTTC; CDR3aa: CASSSVAGVSQETQYF; j_gene: TRBJ2-5; d_gene: TRBD2; abundance: NA; v_gene: TRBV7-2; len: 16
CDR3nt: TGCAGTGCTGCAGGGTGGGAAAACACCATATATTTT; CDR3aa: CSAAGWENTIYF; j_gene: TRBJ1-3; d_gene: NA; abundance: NA; v_gene: TRBV20-1; len: 12
CDR3nt: TGTGCCAGCACCCCCCTTCGAAACACCATATATTTT; CDR3aa: CASTPLRNTIYF; j_gene: TRBJ1-3; d_gene: NA; abundance: few; v_gene: TRBV21-1; len: 12
CDR3nt: TGTGCCAGCTCACCAAACTGGGGAAACTATGGCTACACCTTC; CDR3aa: CASSPNWGNYGYTF; j_gene: TRBJ1-2; d_gene: NA; abundance: NA; v_gene: TRBV18; len: 14
CDR3nt: TGTGCCAGCAGCTTAGGATGGGGACCGGGAGAGACCCAGTACTTC; CDR3aa: CASSLGWGPGETQYF; j_gene: TRBJ2-5; d_gene: NA; abundance: NA; v_gene: TRBV7-9; len: 15
CDR3nt: TGCGCCAGCAGCATTAGGACTAGCGGGGAGGTTGAGCAGTTCTTC; CDR3aa: CASSIRTSGEVEQFF; j_gene: TRBJ2-1; d_gene: TRBD2; abundance: NA; v_gene: TRBV5-1; len: 15
CDR3nt: TGTGCCAGCAGCTCCGGCGCGGGAGCAAGCCCAGATACGCAGTATTTT; CDR3aa: CASSSGAGASPDTQYF; j_gene: TRBJ2-3; d_gene: TRBD2; abundance: NA; v_gene: TRBV7-8; len: 16
CDR3nt: TGTGCCAGCAGCCAAGATCTTCGCGGGGGGGGACTTCGGGATACGCAGTATTTT; CDR3aa: CASSQDLRGGGLRDTQYF; j_gene: TRBJ2-3; d_gene: TRBD2; abundance: NA; v_gene: TRBV3-1; len: 18
CDR3nt: TGTGCCAGCGGACAGAGCCATAGCACAGATACGCAGTATTTT; CDR3aa: CASGQSHSTDTQYF; j_gene: TRBJ2-3; d_gene: NA; abundance: many; v_gene: TRBV12-3/TRBV12-4; len: 14
CDR3nt: TGTGCCAGTAGTAAGGACAGAACCTACGAGCAGTACTTC; CDR3aa: CASSKDRTYEQYF; j_gene: TRBJ2-7; d_gene: NA; abundance: NA; v_gene: TRBV19; len: 13
CDR3nt: TGTGCCAGCAGTTTAGAAAAAATCGGGAACACTGAAGCTTTCTTT; CDR3aa: CASSLEKIGNTEAFF; j_gene: TRBJ1-1; d_gene: NA; abundance: NA; v_gene: TRBV12-3/TRBV12-4; len: 15
CDR3nt: TGTGCCGTGTGGAGTACCGGGGAGCTGTTTTTT; CDR3aa: CAVWSTGELFF; j_gene: TRBJ2-2; d_gene: NA; abundance: NA; v_gene: TRBV12-3/TRBV12-4; len: 11
CDR3nt: TGTGCCAGCAGAGAGCTAGCGGTGAGCTCCTACGAGCAGTACTTC; CDR3aa: CASRELAVSSYEQYF; j_gene: TRBJ2-7; d_gene: TRBD2; abundance: NA; v_gene: TRBV2; len: 15
CDR3nt: TGTGCCACCAGCAGAGATGGTTACGGGGAGCTGTTTTTT; CDR3aa: CATSRDGYGELFF; j_gene: TRBJ2-2; d_gene: NA; abundance: many; v_gene: TRBV15; len: 13
CDR3nt: TGTGCCTGGACCAGGGGGAACTATGGCTACACCTTC; CDR3aa: CAWTRGNYGYTF; j_gene: TRBJ1-2; d_gene: TRBD1; abundance: NA; v_gene: TRBV30; len: 12
CDR3nt: TGTGCCAGCAGCTCCCCGGACAGGGGTTTCTATGGCTACACCTTC; CDR3aa: CASSSPDRGFYGYTF; j_gene: TRBJ1-2; d_gene: TRBD1; abundance: NA; v_gene: TRBV5-6; len: 15
CDR3nt: TGTGCCAGCAGCTTGGGCGGGGGGTACACTGAAGCTTTCTTT; CDR3aa: CASSLGGGYTEAFF; j_gene: TRBJ1-1; d_gene: NA; abundance: NA; v_gene: TRBV7-2; len: 14
CDR3nt: TGTGCCACCAGTGATGGGAGACAGGAGCCCTACGAGCAGTACTTC; CDR3aa: CATSDGRQEPYEQYF; j_gene: TRBJ2-7; d_gene: NA; abundance: NA; v_gene: TRBV24-1; len: 15
CDR3nt: TGTGCCAGCAGCTTTGGTGGGAGCTCCTACAATGAGCAGTTCTTC; CDR3aa: CASSFGGSSYNEQFF; j_gene: TRBJ2-1; d_gene: NA; abundance: NA; v_gene: TRBV11-3; len: 15
CDR3nt: TGTGCCTCGCGGACTAGCGGCAATGAGCAGTTCTTC; CDR3aa: CASRTSGNEQFF; j_gene: TRBJ2-1; d_gene: TRBD2; abundance: many; v_gene: TRBV30; len: 12
CDR3nt: TGTGCCAGCAGCTTGCTGCCGGATCCTAACACCGGGGAGCTGTTTTTT; CDR3aa: CASSLLPDPNTGELFF; j_gene: TRBJ2-2; d_gene: NA; abundance: NA; v_gene: TRBV5-5; len: 16
CDR3nt: TGTGCCAGCAGCCCCACCTCGGGGGGCTATGGCTACACCTTC; CDR3aa: CASSPTSGGYGYTF; j_gene: TRBJ1-2; d_gene: NA; abundance: NA; v_gene: TRBV7-8; len: 14
CDR3nt: TGTGCCAGCAGCGTTCGGGATTACTATGGCTACACCTTC; CDR3aa: CASSVRDYYGYTF; j_gene: TRBJ1-2; d_gene: NA; abundance: few; v_gene: TRBV7-9; len: 13
CDR3nt: TGTGCCAGCAGCCCGGGGGGGAATAATTCACCCCTCCACTTT; CDR3aa: CASSPGGNNSPLHF; j_gene: TRBJ1-6; d_gene: NA; abundance: few; v_gene: TRBV5-6; len: 14
CDR3nt: TGTGCCAGCAGTACCCGGGACCCACGGGCCAAAAACATTCAGTACTTC; CDR3aa: CASSTRDPRAKNIQYF; j_gene: TRBJ2-4; d_gene: NA; abundance: NA; v_gene: TRBV28; len: 16
CDR3nt: TGTGCCAGCAGTTCTAATAGAAATCAGCCCCAGCATTTT; CDR3aa: CASSSNRNQPQHF; j_gene: TRBJ1-5; d_gene: NA; abundance: NA; v_gene: TRBV5-6; len: 13
CDR3nt: TGTGCCAGCAGCGTAGGAGATCCGGGGACTGAAGCTTTCTTT; CDR3aa: CASSVGDPGTEAFF; j_gene: TRBJ1-1; d_gene: NA; abundance: NA; v_gene: TRBV9; len: 14
CDR3nt: TGCAGTCCCCCATCAGGACAGCACAACTATGGCTACACCTTC; CDR3aa: CSPPSGQHNYGYTF; j_gene: TRBJ1-2; d_gene: NA; abundance: many; v_gene: TRBV20-1; len: 14
CDR3nt: TGTGCCAGCAGCTTAGTCGGCAGGTACAATGAGCAGTTCTTC; CDR3aa: CASSLVGRYNEQFF; j_gene: TRBJ2-1; d_gene: NA; abundance: few; v_gene: TRBV7-3; len: 14
CDR3nt: TGTGCCAGCCTACAGGGAAGCTCCTACGAGCAGTACTTC; CDR3aa: CASLQGSSYEQYF; j_gene: TRBJ2-7; d_gene: NA; abundance: few; v_gene: TRBV7-9; len: 13
CDR3nt: TGTGCCAGCAGTTCCGGGACAGGTAGGGCAGATACGCAGTATTTT; CDR3aa: CASSSGTGRADTQYF; j_gene: TRBJ2-3; d_gene: TRBD1; abundance: NA; v_gene: TRBV12-3/TRBV12-4; len: 15
CDR3nt: TGCAGCGTTGTAGGCGATCCTCTCGAAGCTTTCTTT; CDR3aa: CSVVGDPLEAFF; j_gene: TRBJ1-1; d_gene: NA; abundance: few; v_gene: TRBV29-1; len: 12
CDR3nt: TGCGCCAGCAGCCAAACAGTGGCCCTAGATACGCAGTATTTT; CDR3aa: CASSQTVALDTQYF; j_gene: TRBJ2-3; d_gene: NA; abundance: few; v_gene: TRBV4-3; len: 14
CDR3nt: TGTGCCAGCAGTTACTCGGCGACTAGCGGGGGCACAGATACGCAGTATTTT; CDR3aa: CASSYSATSGGTDTQYF; j_gene: TRBJ2-3; d_gene: TRBD2; abundance: few; v_gene: TRBV6-6; len: 17
CDR3nt: TGCGCCAGCAGCCCCCAACCAGGGGACAGCGAGCACTACGAGCAGTACTTC; CDR3aa: CASSPQPGDSEHYEQYF; j_gene: TRBJ2-7; d_gene: TRBD1; abundance: NA; v_gene: TRBV4-1; len: 17
CDR3nt: TGTGCCAGCAGCTTGGCCGCCAGGGCAACGAACACCGGGGAGCTGTTTTTT; CDR3aa: CASSLAARATNTGELFF; j_gene: TRBJ2-2; d_gene: NA; abundance: NA; v_gene: TRBV5-6; len: 17
CDR3nt: TGTGCCAGCAGCCTGGGACAGGGGCGGAACGAGCAGTACTTC; CDR3aa: CASSLGQGRNEQYF; j_gene: TRBJ2-7; d_gene: TRBD1; abundance: NA; v_gene: TRBV3-1; len: 14
CDR3nt: TGTGCCAGCAGTCCGCTAGCGGGAGGGCCGTCAGATACGCAGTATTTT; CDR3aa: CASSPLAGGPSDTQYF; j_gene: TRBJ2-3; d_gene: TRBD2; abundance: NA; v_gene: TRBV27; len: 16
CDR3nt: TGTGCCAGCAGCCCCCAGACAGGAGATACGCAGTATTTT; CDR3aa: CASSPQTGDTQYF; j_gene: TRBJ2-3; d_gene: NA; abundance: few; v_gene: TRBV7-2; len: 13
CDR3nt: TGTGCCAGCAGCCCACCGGGACAGGGGTTGTACGAGCAGTACTTC; CDR3aa: CASSPPGQGLYEQYF; j_gene: TRBJ2-7; d_gene: TRBD1; abundance: NA; v_gene: TRBV7-9; len: 15
CDR3nt: TGCGCCAGCAGCCAAGATCGGCAACCAGACTATGGCTACACCTTC; CDR3aa: CASSQDRQPDYGYTF; j_gene: TRBJ1-2; d_gene: NA; abundance: NA; v_gene: TRBV4-3; len: 15
CDR3nt: TGTGCCAGCAGCGTTACCGGGACAGGGGATAACGAGCAGTACTTC; CDR3aa: CASSVTGTGDNEQYF; j_gene: TRBJ2-7; d_gene: TRBD1; abundance: few; v_gene: TRBV7-9; len: 15
CDR3nt: TGTGCCAGCAGCAAAAGCGGCAGAAATGAAAAACTGTTTTTT; CDR3aa: CASSKSGRNEKLFF; j_gene: TRBJ1-4; d_gene: NA; abundance: few; v_gene: TRBV7-2; len: 14
CDR3nt: TGCAGTGCTAGGGTAGCGGGGACAGATACGCAGTATTTT; CDR3aa: CSARVAGTDTQYF; j_gene: TRBJ2-3; d_gene: TRBD2; abundance: once; v_gene: TRBV20-1; len: 13
CDR3nt: TGTGCCAGCAGCTCCGATTCTTGGGAGCTGTTTTTT; CDR3aa: CASSSDSWELFF; j_gene: TRBJ2-2; d_gene: NA; abundance: NA; v_gene: TRBV7-8; len: 12
CDR3nt: TGTGCCAGCAGCCAACTAGCGGCCCCCGCAGATACGCAGTATTTT; CDR3aa: CASSQLAAPADTQYF; j_gene: TRBJ2-3; d_gene: TRBD2; abundance: NA; v_gene: TRBV14; len: 15